This T cell receptor beta chain originates from a study of T cell changes during pregnancy in multiple sclerosis. CDR1 and CDR2 (germline): ENHRY, SYGVKD. V dropped 7 bases and J dropped 5 bases, with 8 bases sitting between them. This CDR3 spans 11 amino acids. Measured with immunoSEQ multiplex PCR; TCRdb has only the in-frame clones, and not every one. The table shows approximately 98,000 clones, with around 90% occurring only once. The chain employs TRBV10-3 and TRBJ1-1; unclear D gene. This clonotype originated in a female donor in good health, enrolled as a control in a pregnancy study. The sequencing used peripheral blood, collected after pregnancy. CDR3 bases: TGTGCCATCATGGGAGCAACTGAAGCTTTCTTT. Its protein product is CAIMGATEAFF.